The 2 T cell receptor beta chains in this list originate from one sample, sequenced in a study of shared clonotypes between healthy human individuals. Produced via immunoSEQ multiplex PCR; TCRdb's table is partial and in-frame only. The sample holds about 2 million clones, approximately 94% seen once. Selected positively for CCR7 and CD45RO-negative, naive CD8 cells excluded terminally differentiated effector memory CD45RA+ cells. Sequenced material: naive CD8+ T cells sorted from blood. The receptors come from a man aged 18 to 29 in good health.

The chain is built from TRBV9 and TRBJ2-7; TRBD1 agrees at 7 bases. The CDR3 is 15 amino acids. Germline V CDR1 and CDR2: SGDLS, YYNGEE. The V gene end was trimmed by 3 bases and the J gene end by 6 bases; junction bases not matched to a gene: 12. CDR3 coding DNA: TGTGCCAGCAGCGAGGAAAGGGGGCCCATGCTCGAGCAGTACTTC. It encodes CASSEERGPMLEQYF.

The chain joins TRBV19 to TRBJ1-5; a possible D gene is TRBD1 (5 bases). Trimming stripped 0 bases from V and 3 bases from J, with 15 bases between. There are 17 residues in the CDR3. The germline gives CDR1 LNHDA, CDR2 SQIVND (reference sequence). The CDR3, as DNA: TGTGCCAGTAGTATAGATAGGGGACCGTACGACAATCAGCCCCAGCATTTT. Amino acid sequence: CASSIDRGPYDNQPQHF.